Listed below are T cell receptor beta chains from one sample, sequenced in a study of blood T cell repertoires in COVID-19. Only in-frame clones appear in the TCRdb table, and some are missing; sequencing was by immunoSEQ multiplex PCR. This repertoire shows 400,000 to 500,000 clones, 70% to 90% found once; its top ten account for less than 1.5%. Sequencing was performed on PBMCs or T cells enriched from blood (not recorded which). These receptors originate from a woman younger than 30 who had been exposed to COVID-19. Each CDR3 is given with its conserved first and last residue. Each record gives: V gene, J gene, D gene, clone size, CDR3 DNA, CDR3 protein. D genes are given only for firm matches. The size of a clone is reported for some rows only, either as once, few or many, or as a class for expanded clones.

v_gene: TRBV3-1/TRBV3-2
j_gene: TRBJ2-2
d_gene: NA
abundance: NA
CDR3nt: TGTGCCAGCAGGGACATCAACACCGGGGAGCTGTTTTTT
CDR3aa: CASRDINTGELFF

v_gene: TRBV2
j_gene: TRBJ1-5
d_gene: NA
abundance: NA
CDR3nt: TGTGCCAGCGGTCTCAGGGGATGGGGCAATCAGCCCCAGCATTTT
CDR3aa: CASGLRGWGNQPQHF

v_gene: TRBV3-1/TRBV3-2
j_gene: TRBJ2-7
d_gene: NA
abundance: NA
CDR3nt: TGTGCCAGCAGCCAAGTCGAGAGGGAGCAGTACTTC
CDR3aa: CASSQVEREQYF

v_gene: TRBV28
j_gene: TRBJ1-6
d_gene: TRBD1
abundance: NA
CDR3nt: TGTGCCAGCAAGGACAGGGACTTTGGTTCCTATAATTCACCCCTCCACTTT
CDR3aa: CASKDRDFGSYNSPLHF

v_gene: TRBV6-5
j_gene: TRBJ1-5
d_gene: NA
abundance: NA
CDR3nt: TGTGCCAGCAGTTACAGCGGTGCCCAGCCCCAGCATTTT
CDR3aa: CASSYSGAQPQHF

v_gene: TRBV5-1
j_gene: TRBJ2-5
d_gene: NA
abundance: NA
CDR3nt: TGCGCCAGCCGGACGGAGGGGCCCCAAGAGACCCAGTACTTC
CDR3aa: CASRTEGPQETQYF

v_gene: TRBV3-1/TRBV3-2
j_gene: TRBJ2-5
d_gene: TRBD1
abundance: once
CDR3nt: TGTGCCAGCAGCCCGACTGGGACAGCCCAAGAGACCCAGTACTTC
CDR3aa: CASSPTGTAQETQYF

v_gene: TRBV11-3
j_gene: TRBJ2-7
d_gene: NA
abundance: NA
CDR3nt: TGTGCCAGCAGCCCCCTAGCCGATTCCTACAAGCAGTACTTC
CDR3aa: CASSPLADSYKQYF

v_gene: TRBV5-1
j_gene: TRBJ2-7
d_gene: TRBD2
abundance: NA
CDR3nt: TGCGCCAGCAGCATCGCGGGGGACGAGCAGTACTTC
CDR3aa: CASSIAGDEQYF

v_gene: TRBV2
j_gene: TRBJ1-5
d_gene: NA
abundance: NA
CDR3nt: TGTGCCAGCAGTCAGGACAGACTCAATCAGCCCCAGCATTTT
CDR3aa: CASSQDRLNQPQHF

v_gene: TRBV4-3
j_gene: TRBJ1-6
d_gene: NA
abundance: NA
CDR3nt: TGCGCCAGCAGCCAAGACCCACAGCTGAGCTCCTATAATTCACCCCTCCACTTT
CDR3aa: CASSQDPQLSSYNSPLHF

v_gene: TRBV27
j_gene: TRBJ2-7
d_gene: NA
abundance: NA
CDR3nt: TGTGCCAGCAGTAGGGGGGGGCACTCCTACGAGCAGTACTTC
CDR3aa: CASSRGGHSYEQYF

v_gene: TRBV11-1
j_gene: TRBJ1-1
d_gene: TRBD1
abundance: NA
CDR3nt: TGTGCCAGCAGCCTCATGGGGACAGGGGCTAGTGAAGCTTTCTTT
CDR3aa: CASSLMGTGASEAFF

v_gene: TRBV9
j_gene: TRBJ2-7
d_gene: NA
abundance: many
CDR3nt: TGTGCCAGCAGCGTAGGGGGAGCCGAGCAGTACTTC
CDR3aa: CASSVGGAEQYF

v_gene: TRBV18
j_gene: TRBJ2-5
d_gene: TRBD2
abundance: NA
CDR3nt: TGTGCCAGCTCACCAGGACTAGGTTCAGAGACCCAGTACTTC
CDR3aa: CASSPGLGSETQYF

v_gene: TRBV4-2
j_gene: TRBJ2-7
d_gene: NA
abundance: few
CDR3nt: TGTGCCAGCAGCCAAGTAGGGAGGCAGGACGCACGTAGCTCCCTGGACGAGCAGTACTTC
CDR3aa: CASSQVGRQDARSSLDEQYF

v_gene: TRBV6-2/TRBV6-3
j_gene: TRBJ1-5
d_gene: NA
abundance: NA
CDR3nt: TGTGCCAGCAGTTACGAGGGTCGCCAGCTCCAGCATTTT
CDR3aa: CASSYEGRQLQHF

v_gene: TRBV29-1
j_gene: TRBJ1-1
d_gene: TRBD1
abundance: NA
CDR3nt: TGCAGCGTTGTTTGGGACAGGGTGGGCACTGAAGCTTTCTTT
CDR3aa: CSVVWDRVGTEAFF

v_gene: TRBV6-5
j_gene: TRBJ2-7
d_gene: NA
abundance: NA
CDR3nt: TGTGCCATCGGGCGGGGACAGAGCTACGAGCAGTACTTC
CDR3aa: CAIGRGQSYEQYF

v_gene: TRBV14
j_gene: TRBJ1-1
d_gene: NA
abundance: NA
CDR3nt: TGTGCCAGCAGCCCTTCGTGGGTGCAGGGGCGTCTGTTTGAAGCTTTCTTT
CDR3aa: CASSPSWVQGRLFEAFF

v_gene: TRBV7-9
j_gene: TRBJ2-3
d_gene: TRBD2
abundance: few
CDR3nt: TGTGCCAGCACCTTGGGGAAAGCGGGAGTGACAGATACGCAGTATTTT
CDR3aa: CASTLGKAGVTDTQYF

v_gene: TRBV6-5
j_gene: TRBJ2-1
d_gene: TRBD1
abundance: NA
CDR3nt: TGTGCCAGCAGGGGGGACAGGGGCTCCTACAATGAGCAGTTCTTC
CDR3aa: CASRGDRGSYNEQFF

v_gene: TRBV5-1
j_gene: TRBJ2-5
d_gene: NA
abundance: NA
CDR3nt: TGCGCCAGCAGCTTGGTGGGGGGTCAAGAGACCCAGTACTTC
CDR3aa: CASSLVGGQETQYF

v_gene: TRBV2
j_gene: TRBJ2-7
d_gene: TRBD2
abundance: NA
CDR3nt: TGTGCCAGCAGTCCAACTAGCGGTTCCTCCTACGAGCAGTACTTC
CDR3aa: CASSPTSGSSYEQYF

v_gene: TRBV19
j_gene: TRBJ1-6
d_gene: TRBD1
abundance: few
CDR3nt: TGTGCCAGTAGTATTGGGACAGGGTATAATTCACCCCTCCACTTT
CDR3aa: CASSIGTGYNSPLHF

v_gene: TRBV4-2
j_gene: TRBJ2-7
d_gene: TRBD2
abundance: once
CDR3nt: TGTGCCAGCAGCCAAGAGGGTAGCGGGGGGGTATACGAGCAGTACTTC
CDR3aa: CASSQEGSGGVYEQYF

v_gene: TRBV30
j_gene: TRBJ1-4
d_gene: NA
abundance: NA
CDR3nt: TGTGCCTGGATGTACGGGGGGGATGAAAAACTGTTTTTT
CDR3aa: CAWMYGGDEKLFF

v_gene: TRBV27
j_gene: TRBJ1-1
d_gene: NA
abundance: once
CDR3nt: TGTGCCAGCAGTCCCAGGTCCGGGAACACTGAAGCTTTCTTT
CDR3aa: CASSPRSGNTEAFF

v_gene: TRBV7-2
j_gene: TRBJ2-1
d_gene: TRBD2
abundance: once
CDR3nt: TGTGCCAGCAGCCCCAGTTGGGCTAGCGGGCAAAATGAGCAGTTCTTC
CDR3aa: CASSPSWASGQNEQFF

v_gene: TRBV7-8
j_gene: TRBJ1-2
d_gene: TRBD1
abundance: NA
CDR3nt: TGTGCCAGCAGCCCAGGGGGGATAGGCTACACCTTC
CDR3aa: CASSPGGIGYTF

v_gene: TRBV2
j_gene: TRBJ2-1
d_gene: TRBD2
abundance: NA
CDR3nt: TGTGCCAACGTAGCGGGGGGAGACAATGAGCAGTTCTTC
CDR3aa: CANVAGGDNEQFF

v_gene: TRBV4-3
j_gene: TRBJ2-1
d_gene: TRBD2
abundance: NA
CDR3nt: TGCGCCAGCAGCCAAGTAGGCGGGGGGCTCTACAATGAGCAGTTCTTC
CDR3aa: CASSQVGGGLYNEQFF

v_gene: TRBV28
j_gene: TRBJ2-7
d_gene: NA
abundance: NA
CDR3nt: TGTGCCAGCAGTCCAGGACAGACCCCCTACGAGCAGTACTTC
CDR3aa: CASSPGQTPYEQYF

v_gene: TRBV7-4
j_gene: TRBJ2-1
d_gene: NA
abundance: NA
CDR3nt: TGTGCCAGCAGCCCAGAACGAGAACGTTCGGGCAATGAGCAGTTCTTC
CDR3aa: CASSPERERSGNEQFF

v_gene: TRBV28
j_gene: TRBJ1-2
d_gene: NA
abundance: NA
CDR3nt: TGTGCCAGCAGCCTGGACAGCTATGGCTACACCTTC
CDR3aa: CASSLDSYGYTF

v_gene: TRBV9
j_gene: TRBJ2-7
d_gene: TRBD2
abundance: NA
CDR3nt: TGTGCCAGCAGCGTAGCGGCGGGGGGGCCATACGAGCAGTACTTC
CDR3aa: CASSVAAGGPYEQYF

v_gene: TRBV5-1
j_gene: TRBJ1-4
d_gene: TRBD1
abundance: NA
CDR3nt: TGCGCCAGCAATGCGGCAGGGGGAAATGAAAAACTGTTTTTT
CDR3aa: CASNAAGGNEKLFF

v_gene: TRBV29-1
j_gene: TRBJ1-1
d_gene: NA
abundance: NA
CDR3nt: TGCAGTGGGGCGGGGGGACTTCACACTGAAGCTTTCTTT
CDR3aa: CSGAGGLHTEAFF

v_gene: TRBV19
j_gene: TRBJ2-3
d_gene: NA
abundance: NA
CDR3nt: TGTGCCAGTAGTATGCCGGGGTCTGGCACAGATACGCAGTATTTT
CDR3aa: CASSMPGSGTDTQYF